This entry lists 22 T cell receptor beta chains sequenced from one sample in a study of blood T cell repertoires in COVID-19. The method was immunoSEQ multiplex PCR; TCRdb's version includes in-frame clones alone and lacks a portion of them. The sample carries about 210,000 clones, about nine tenths recorded once. Source material: peripheral blood. The receptors here all came from a man aged 18 to 35 with active or convalescent COVID-19.

On this clone itself: The sample holds other DNA sequences that translate to the same CDR3. The V gene is TRBV11-3, the J gene TRBJ2-3; D ambiguous. CDR1 and CDR2 (germline): SGHNT, YENEEA. CDR3 size: 14 residues. Between the trimmed V and J ends, which lost 1 base and 0 bases, there was a span of 5 bases. CDR3 protein: CASSLGGSTDTQYF. The DNA of the CDR3 is TGTGCCAGCAGCTTAGGCGGAAGCACAGATACGCAGTATTTT.

The chain carries TRBV2 and TRBJ1-5, with 11 bases that match TRBD1. The junction had 15 bases not matched to a gene; V was cut back by 5 bases and J by 3 bases. Germline lookup yields CDR1 SNHLY and CDR2 FYNNEI. The CDR3 extends over 19 amino acids. The CDR3 coding sequence is TGTGCCAGCAGTACTACAGCAAGGACAGGGGGCGCCCACAATCAGCCCCAGCATTTT. Translating gives CASSTTARTGGAHNQPQHF. The full variable domain, its missing parts supplied by reference TRBV2 and TRBJ1-5, is EPEVTQTPSHQVTQMGQEVILRCVPISNHLYFYWYRQILGQKVEFLVSFYNNEISEKSEIFDDQFSVERPDGSNFTLKIRSTKLEDSAMYFCASSTTARTGGAHNQPQHFGDGTRLSIL.

The sample holds one count of this clone. V is TRBV7-9 and J is TRBJ2-3, with a tentative D call TRBD1 (5 bases). Germline V gene sequence: CDR1 SEHNR, CDR2 FQNEAQ (reference sequence). Trimming took 0 bases from V and 4 from J, leaving 5 bases between them. This CDR3 is built from 13 residues. Here the CDR3 reads CASSLAGADTQYF. For the CDR3, the DNA is TGTGCCAGCAGCTTAGCAGGGGCAGATACGCAGTATTTT.

The chain couples TRBV18 to TRBJ2-7, with 7 bases identical to TRBD1. The J segment lost 3 bases and the V segment lost 1 base, leaving 6 bases of the junction unmatched. This CDR3 is built from 15 residues. Germline V lookup: CDR1 KGHSH, CDR2 LQKENI. The CDR3, as DNA: TGTGCCAGCTCACCACGATGGGGACAGCTCTACGAGCAGTACTTC. Its protein product is CASSPRWGQLYEQYF.

J is TRBJ2-1 and V is TRBV11-3, with TRBD2 as a possible D gene (5 bases). The CDR3 runs 14 residues. Germline assignment: CDR1 SGHNT and CDR2 YENEEA. V was clipped by 2 bases and J by 8 bases, with 13 bases between them. The CDR3 nucleotides are TGTGCCAGCAGCTTAAGCCTCGGAGGAGATGAGCAGTTCTTC. It codes for CASSLSLGGDEQFF.

This rearrangement joins TRBV7-2 to TRBJ1-6, with 8 bases fitting TRBD1. There are 14 residues in the CDR3. Germline V gives CDR1 SGHTA, CDR2 FQGNSA. V gave up 5 bases and J gave up 6 bases; unmatched junction bases: 3. The CDR3 nucleotides are TGTGCCAGCAGCCCGGGACAGGTTAATTCACCCCTCCACTTT. Amino acids: CASSPGQVNSPLHF.

The gene calls are TRBV29-1 and TRBJ2-7; no clear D. The CDR3 spans 13 residues. The V end lost 4 bases, the J end lost 3 bases, and 13 bases lay between the germline ends. Germline V CDR1 and CDR2: SQVTM, ANQGSEA. The CDR3 spells CSVVGGYNYEQYF. The CDR3 bases are TGCAGCGTTGTAGGCGGCTACAACTACGAGCAGTACTTC.

V usage is TRBV19 and J usage is TRBJ2-1, with 12 positions matching TRBD2. The CDR3 length is 15 residues. CDR1 LNHDA and CDR2 SQIVND come from the germline V gene (reference sequence). J lost 9 bases, V lost 4 bases, and 7 bases had no gene match. The CDR3 loop reads CASSRGTSGPSEQFF. For the CDR3, the DNA is TGTGCCAGTAGTAGGGGGACTAGCGGGCCTAGTGAGCAGTTCTTC.

This clone was counted a few times. V and J are TRBV11-2 and TRBJ2-1; 8 bases agree with TRBD1. V was pared by 7 bases and J by 9 bases, with 11 bases of the junction left unmatched. Per germline, CDR1 SGHAT and CDR2 FQNNGV. The CDR3 is made up of 14 amino acids. CDR3 in DNA: TGTGCCAGCACTATCAGGGGGCAGGCTGGTGAGCAGTTCTTC. Amino acid sequence: CASTIRGQAGEQFF.

The chain links TRBV19 to TRBJ1-6; 11 bases fit TRBD1. Germline trimming cut 6 bases from V and 3 bases from J; bases unmatched to any gene: 4. CDR3 length equals 16 residues. Germline V lookup: CDR1 LNHDA, CDR2 SQIVND (reference sequence). This CDR3 is CASSLGTGGYNSPLHF. CDR3 DNA: TGTGCCAGTAGCCTTGGGACAGGGGGCTATAATTCACCCCTCCACTTT. Combining the CDR3 with reference TRBV19 and TRBJ1-6 gives the whole variable domain DGGITQSPKYLFRKEGQNVTLSCEQNLNHDAMYWYRQDPGQGLRLIYYSQIVNDFQKGDIAEGYSVSREKKESFPLTVTSAQKNPTAFYLCASSLGTGGYNSPLHFGNGTRLTVT.

V usage is TRBV6-5 and J usage is TRBJ2-1; maybe TRBD1 (6 bases). Trimming took 7 bases from V and 7 from J, leaving 14 bases between them. Germline CDR1 reads MNHEY; CDR2 reads SVGAGI. The CDR3 has 13 residues. The CDR3 sequence is CASIISRGNEQFF. CDR3 DNA sequence: TGTGCCAGCATAATCAGCAGGGGTAATGAGCAGTTCTTC.

The V call is TRBV11-2, the J call TRBJ1-2, with D maybe TRBD1 (5 bases). Germline V gives CDR1 SGHAT, CDR2 FQNNGV. Trimming shortened V by 5 bases and J by 4 bases, and 11 bases separated the two germline ends. This CDR3 contains 13 residues. The CDR3: CASSPITGYGYTF. CDR3 nucleotides: TGTGCCAGCAGCCCGATCACAGGCTATGGCTACACCTTC.

CDR3 bases: TGCGCCAGCAGCCAACAGGAGAACACTGAAGCTTTCTTT. This encodes CASSQQENTEAFF. The rearrangement uses TRBV4-1 and TRBJ1-1; D not resolved. Germline lookup yields CDR1 MGHRA and CDR2 YSYEKL. The CDR3 contains 13 residues. Between the trimmed V and J ends, which lost 2 bases and 1 base, there was a span of 5 bases.

The DNA for the CDR3 is TGTGCCAGCAGTTCAGGGACAGGGGTCGAGCAGTACTTC. Protein product: CASSSGTGVEQYF. This chain joins TRBV6-5 and TRBJ2-7; 10 positions agree with TRBD1. Germline CDR1 and CDR2: MNHEY and SVGAGI. V trimming: 4 bases; J trimming: 6 bases; junction bases outside the gene matches: 3. The CDR3 extends over 13 amino acids.

Only a few counts were recorded for this clone. The gene calls are TRBV5-3 and TRBJ1-5; tentative D call: TRBD1 (6 bases). TRBV5-3 is an ORF, with its function uncertain. The V end lost 2 bases, the J end lost 6 bases, and 18 bases lay between the germline ends. The CDR3 spans 16 residues. CDR3 nucleotide sequence: TGTGCCAGAAGCTTCTGGACAGAAGCGAGGGGTCAGCCCCAGCATTTT. Protein: CARSFWTEARGQPQHF.

The rearrangement uses TRBV4-2 and TRBJ1-3, with no clear D. The CDR3 runs 15 residues. Trimming cost V 0 bases and J 1 base, with 7 bases left between them. Germline V gives CDR1 LGHNA, CDR2 YNFKEQ. CDR3 sequence (DNA): TGTGCCAGCAGCCAAGATGGCAGGTCTGGAAACACCATATATTTT. Residues: CASSQDGRSGNTIYF.

The chain has TRBV9 and TRBJ1-2, with no clear D. The V end lost 3 bases, the J end lost 4 bases, and 13 bases lay between the germline ends. CDR1 is SGDLS and CDR2 is YYNGEE in the germline V gene. The CDR3 is 14 residues long. CDR3 coding DNA: TGTGCCAGCAGCGGCCATGTGGCCCGCTATGGCTACACCTTC. It yields the protein CASSGHVARYGYTF.

The sample holds one count of this clone. This rearrangement joins TRBV5-1 to TRBJ2-3; a weak D match, TRBD2 (6 bases). The V and J ends lost 8 bases and 1 base respectively, with 17 bases between them. The germline V gene has CDR1 SGHRS and CDR2 YFSETQ. This CDR3 is built from 15 residues. The CDR3 bases are TGCGCCAGTGGAAGTGGTCGCGGGGGCACAGATACGCAGTATTTT. Its protein is CASGSGRGGTDTQYF.

The chain is built from TRBV7-8 and TRBJ2-5, with unresolved D. Germline CDR1 and CDR2: SGHVS and FQNEAQ. This CDR3 comprises 14 residues. V was pared by 7 bases and J by 1 base, with 13 bases between. CDR3 nucleotides: TGTGCCAGCACCCCCGTGGCCTTCCAAGAGACCCAGTACTTC. Protein product: CASTPVAFQETQYF.

The chain uses TRBV3-1 (or the pseudogene TRBV3-2) and TRBJ2-1, with D hard to call. CDR1 is LGHDT and CDR2 is YNNKEL in the germline V gene (reference sequence). V was pared by 4 bases and J by 8 bases, with 9 bases between. This CDR3 contains 12 residues. As DNA, the CDR3 is TGTGCCAGCAGCCGACATCGCGATGAGCAGTTCTTC. Translated: CASSRHRDEQFF.

The count of this clone is one. This chain links TRBV5-1 with TRBJ2-7, with 7 bases fitting TRBD1. Germline V CDR1 and CDR2: SGHRS, YFSETQ. The CDR3 sequence is 14 residues long. Germline trimming cut 4 bases from V and 0 bases from J; bases unmatched to any gene: 4. The CDR3 coding sequence is TGCGCCAGCAGCCCAAGGACAGGCTCCTACGAGCAGTACTTC. This encodes CASSPRTGSYEQYF.

The V and J genes are TRBV5-5 and TRBJ1-3; unclear D gene. Germline V gene lookup returns CDR1 SGHKS and CDR2 YYEKEE (reference sequence). V lost 2 bases and J lost 0, with 6 bases in between. This CDR3 is built from 14 residues. The CDR3 spells CASSFSYSGNTIYF. DNA for the CDR3: TGTGCCAGCAGCTTCTCCTACTCTGGAAACACCATATATTTT.